What follows describes a single TCR beta chain. The PCR made use of 60 Vbeta and 13 Jbeta primers. The table came from immunoSEQ multiplex PCR; TCRdb's copy has only in-frame clones and leaves some out. This sample has over 150,000 clones; 70% to 80% occur once, and the top ten carry about 2.7%. In germline, CDR1 is MDHEN, CDR2 SYDVKM. With 8 bases clipped from V and 5 bases from J, the junction kept 11 bases outside the gene matches. The CDR3 runs 15 residues. This sample was included in a study of cytomegalovirus exposure and HLA in healthy donors. The clonotype comes from a male donor in good health and CMV-seronegative. This chain uses TRBV28 with TRBJ2-2; 7 nucleotides match TRBD2. The sample taken for sequencing was PBMCs. The CDR3: CASGFSGIWTGELFF. The CDR3 DNA follows: TGTGCCAGCGGCTTCAGCGGGATATGGACCGGGGAGCTGTTTTTT.